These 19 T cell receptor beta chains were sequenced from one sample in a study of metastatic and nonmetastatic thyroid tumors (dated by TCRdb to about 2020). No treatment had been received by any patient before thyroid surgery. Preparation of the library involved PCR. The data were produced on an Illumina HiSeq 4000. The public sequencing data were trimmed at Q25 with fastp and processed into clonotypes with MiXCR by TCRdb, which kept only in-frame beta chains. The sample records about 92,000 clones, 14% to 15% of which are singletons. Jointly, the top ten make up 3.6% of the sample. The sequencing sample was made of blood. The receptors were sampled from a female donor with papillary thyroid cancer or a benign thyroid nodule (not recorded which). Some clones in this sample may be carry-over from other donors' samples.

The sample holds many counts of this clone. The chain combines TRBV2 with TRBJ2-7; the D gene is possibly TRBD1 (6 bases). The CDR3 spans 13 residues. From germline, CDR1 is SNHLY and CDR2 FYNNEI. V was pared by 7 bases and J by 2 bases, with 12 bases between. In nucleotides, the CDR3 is TGTGCCAGCACTCCAGGGGCGGCCTACGAGCAGTACTTC. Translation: CASTPGAAYEQYF.

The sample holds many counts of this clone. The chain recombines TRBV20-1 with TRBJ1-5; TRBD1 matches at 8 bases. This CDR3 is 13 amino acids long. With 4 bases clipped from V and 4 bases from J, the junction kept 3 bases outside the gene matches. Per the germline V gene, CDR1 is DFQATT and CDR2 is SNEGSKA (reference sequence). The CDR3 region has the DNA TGCAGTGCTACCGGGACAGGAAATCAGCCCCAGCATTTT. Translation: CSATGTGNQPQHF.

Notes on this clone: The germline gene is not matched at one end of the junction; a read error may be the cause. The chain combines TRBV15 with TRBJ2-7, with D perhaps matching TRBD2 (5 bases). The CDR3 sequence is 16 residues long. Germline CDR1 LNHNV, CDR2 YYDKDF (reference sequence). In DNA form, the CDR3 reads TGTTCCACCAGCAGTCTAAATGGGCGGGTGAATTTCGAGCAGTACTTC. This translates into CSTSSLNGRVNFEQYF.

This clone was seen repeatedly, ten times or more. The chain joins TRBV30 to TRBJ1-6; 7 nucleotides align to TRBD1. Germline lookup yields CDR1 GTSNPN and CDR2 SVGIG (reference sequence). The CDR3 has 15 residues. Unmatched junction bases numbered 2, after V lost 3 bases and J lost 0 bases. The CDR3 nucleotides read TGTGCCTGGAGACAGGGGAGCTCCTATAATTCACCCCTCCACTTT. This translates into CAWRQGSSYNSPLHF. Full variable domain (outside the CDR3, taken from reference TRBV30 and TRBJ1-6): SQTIHQWPATLVQPVGSPLSLECTVEGTSNPNLYWYRQAAGRGLQLLFYSVGIGQISSEVPQNLSASRPQDRQFILSSKKLLLSDSGFYLCAWRQGSSYNSPLHFGNGTRLTVT.

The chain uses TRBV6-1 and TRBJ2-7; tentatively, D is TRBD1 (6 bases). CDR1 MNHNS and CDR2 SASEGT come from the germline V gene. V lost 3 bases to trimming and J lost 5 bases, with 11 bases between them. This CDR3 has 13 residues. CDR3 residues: CASSESGDDEQYF. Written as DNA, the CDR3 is TGTGCCAGCAGTGAGTCAGGGGACGACGAGCAGTACTTC.

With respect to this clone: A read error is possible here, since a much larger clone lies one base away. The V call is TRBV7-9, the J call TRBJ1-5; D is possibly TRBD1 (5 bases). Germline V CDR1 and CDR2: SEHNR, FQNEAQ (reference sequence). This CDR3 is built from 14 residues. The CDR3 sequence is CASSPGLGNKPQHF. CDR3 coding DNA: TGTGCCAGCAGCCCGGGACTGGGCAATAAGCCCCAGCATTTT. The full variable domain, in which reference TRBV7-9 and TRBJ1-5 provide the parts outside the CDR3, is DTGVSQNPRHKITKRGQNVTFRCDPISEHNRLYWYRQTLGQGPEFLTYFQNEAQLEKSRLLSDRFSAERPKGSFSTLEIQRTEQGDSAMYLCASSPGLGNKPQHFGDGTRLSIL.

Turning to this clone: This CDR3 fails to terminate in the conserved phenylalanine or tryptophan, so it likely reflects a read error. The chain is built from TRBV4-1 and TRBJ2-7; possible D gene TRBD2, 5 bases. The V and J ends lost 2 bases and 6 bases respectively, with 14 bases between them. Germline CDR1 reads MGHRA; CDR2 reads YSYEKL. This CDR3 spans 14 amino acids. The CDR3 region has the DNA TGCGCCAGCAGCCAATGTGGAGGATCCAGCGAGCAGTACCTC. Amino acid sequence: CASSQCGGSSEQYL.

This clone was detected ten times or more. For the CDR3, the DNA is TGCAGTGCTAGGGCCTTAGCTAACTATGGCTACACCTTC. Its translation: CSARALANYGYTF. The chain recombines TRBV20-1 with TRBJ1-2; D not resolved. Germline CDR1 reads DFQATT; CDR2 reads SNEGSKA (reference sequence). This CDR3 spans 13 amino acids. V shed 3 bases and J shed 0 bases, with 8 bases lying between them.

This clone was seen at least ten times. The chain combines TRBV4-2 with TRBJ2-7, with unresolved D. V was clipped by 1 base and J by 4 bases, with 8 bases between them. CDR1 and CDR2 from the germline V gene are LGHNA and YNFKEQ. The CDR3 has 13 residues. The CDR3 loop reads CASSQALLYEQYF. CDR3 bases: TGTGCCAGCAGCCAAGCCCTATTATACGAGCAGTACTTC.

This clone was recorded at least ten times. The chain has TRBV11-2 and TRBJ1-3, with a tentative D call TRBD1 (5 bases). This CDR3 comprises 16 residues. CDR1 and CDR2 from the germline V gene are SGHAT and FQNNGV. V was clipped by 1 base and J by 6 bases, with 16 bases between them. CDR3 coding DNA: TGTGCCAGCAGCTTAGGGGGCCGGACGCATGCAAACACCATATATTTT. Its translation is CASSLGGRTHANTIYF.

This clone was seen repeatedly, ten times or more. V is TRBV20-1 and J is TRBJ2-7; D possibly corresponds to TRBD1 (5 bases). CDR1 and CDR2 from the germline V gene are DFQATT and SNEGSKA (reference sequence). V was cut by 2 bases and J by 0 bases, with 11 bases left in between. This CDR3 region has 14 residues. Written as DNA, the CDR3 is TGCAGTGCTAGACAGACAGCGCACTCCTACGAGCAGTACTTC. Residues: CSARQTAHSYEQYF.

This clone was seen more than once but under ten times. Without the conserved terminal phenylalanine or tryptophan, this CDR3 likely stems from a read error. CDR3 nucleotides: TGTGCCAGCAGTCACCCTAGGGGCGACGCTGGCGGGCAGTACTCC. As protein: CASSHPRGDAGGQYS. This chain links TRBV6-2 or TRBV6-3 with TRBJ2-7; tentative D call: TRBD1 (5 bases). With 5 bases removed from V and 9 bases from J, the gap between germline ends came to 23 bases. The CDR3 loop spans 15 amino acids. CDR1 and CDR2 (germline): MNHEY, SVGEGT.

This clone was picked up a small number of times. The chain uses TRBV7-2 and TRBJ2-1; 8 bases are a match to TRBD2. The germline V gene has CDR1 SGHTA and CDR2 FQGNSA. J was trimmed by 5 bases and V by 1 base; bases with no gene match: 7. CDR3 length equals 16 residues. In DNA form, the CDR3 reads TGTGCCAGCAGCTTAGGCTGGACTAGCTTCCACAATGAGCAGTTCTTC. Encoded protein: CASSLGWTSFHNEQFF.

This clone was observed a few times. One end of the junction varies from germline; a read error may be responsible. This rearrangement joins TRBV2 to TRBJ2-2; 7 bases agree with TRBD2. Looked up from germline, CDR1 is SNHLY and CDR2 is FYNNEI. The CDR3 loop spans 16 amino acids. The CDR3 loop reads CASRPRRGTNTGEPFF. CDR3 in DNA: TGTGCCAGCCGACCTAGGCGGGGGACGAACACCGGGGAGCCGTTTTTT.

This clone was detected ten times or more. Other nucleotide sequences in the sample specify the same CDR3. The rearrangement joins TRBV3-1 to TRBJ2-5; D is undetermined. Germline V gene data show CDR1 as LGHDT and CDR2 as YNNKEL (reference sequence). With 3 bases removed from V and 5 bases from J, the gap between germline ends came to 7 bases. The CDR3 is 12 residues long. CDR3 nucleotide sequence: TGTGCCAGCAGCCAGAGTAGTGAGACCCAGTACTTC. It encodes CASSQSSETQYF.

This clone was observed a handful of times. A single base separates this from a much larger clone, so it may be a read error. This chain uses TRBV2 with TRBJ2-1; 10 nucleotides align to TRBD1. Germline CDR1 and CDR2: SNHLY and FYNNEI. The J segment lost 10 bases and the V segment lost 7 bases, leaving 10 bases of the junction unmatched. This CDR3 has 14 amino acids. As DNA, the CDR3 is TGTGCCAGCATCGGGGACAGGGGAAAGGACGAGCAGTTCTTC. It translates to CASIGDRGKDEQFF.

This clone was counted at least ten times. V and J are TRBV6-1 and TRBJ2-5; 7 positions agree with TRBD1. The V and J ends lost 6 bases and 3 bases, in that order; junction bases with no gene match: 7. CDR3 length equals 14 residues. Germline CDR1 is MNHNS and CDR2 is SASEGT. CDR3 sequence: CASRGRGGEETQYF. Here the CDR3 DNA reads TGTGCCAGCAGGGGAAGAGGGGGCGAAGAGACCCAGTACTTC.

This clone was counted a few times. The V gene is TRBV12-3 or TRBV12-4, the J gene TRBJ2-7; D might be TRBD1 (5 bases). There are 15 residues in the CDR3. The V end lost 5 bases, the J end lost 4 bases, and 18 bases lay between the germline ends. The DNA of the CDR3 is TGTGCCAGCAGTCCCAACAGGCGAACCACGTACGAGCAGTACTTC. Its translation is CASSPNRRTTYEQYF.

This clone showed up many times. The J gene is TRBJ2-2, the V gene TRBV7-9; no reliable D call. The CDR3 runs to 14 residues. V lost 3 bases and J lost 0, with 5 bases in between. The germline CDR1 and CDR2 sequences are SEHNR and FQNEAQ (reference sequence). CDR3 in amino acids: CASSLGTNTGELFF. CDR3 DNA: TGTGCCAGCAGCTTGGGGACGAACACCGGGGAGCTGTTTTTT. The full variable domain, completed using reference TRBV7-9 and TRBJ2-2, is DTGVSQNPRHKITKRGQNVTFRCDPISEHNRLYWYRQTLGQGPEFLTYFQNEAQLEKSRLLSDRFSAERPKGSFSTLEIQRTEQGDSAMYLCASSLGTNTGELFFGEGSRLTVL.